The rows below give T cell receptor beta chains drawn from one sample of a study of T cells in localized non-small cell lung cancer. Libraries were prepared by immunoSEQ multiplex PCR; TCRdb keeps only in-frame clonotypes and omits some of them. The sample shows about 11,000 clones, 90% to 95% of them seen only once. This specimen consisted of peripheral blood, obtained before any cancer treatment. The source of these receptors is a male donor aged 60 or older with stage III lung adenocarcinoma. CDR3s include the opening cysteine and the closing phenylalanine or tryptophan. A D gene is named only where the DNA matches it firmly. The listing skips clone size in some rows; elsewhere it reads once, few, many or a size class.

j_call v_call d_call clone_size cdr3_aa cdr3_nt
TRBJ2-5 TRBV28 TRBD1 - CASSIDRVETQYF TGTGCCAGCAGTATAGACAGGGTAGAGACCCAGTACTTC
TRBJ1-6 TRBV15 - - CATSGQLYNSPLHF TGTGCCACCAGCGGACAGCTATATAATTCACCCCTCCACTTT
TRBJ1-5 TRBV5-8 - - CASSPPMSNQPQHF TGTGCCAGCAGCCCTCCCATGAGCAATCAGCCCCAGCATTTT
TRBJ2-7 TRBV6-1 TRBD2 - CASSEAALAGGEQYF TGTGCCAGCAGTGAAGCGGCCCTAGCGGGAGGCGAGCAGTACTTC
TRBJ2-3 TRBV7-2 TRBD2 - CASSFLSGGQGDTQYF TGTGCCAGCAGCTTTCTGAGCGGGGGCCAGGGAGATACGCAGTATTTT
TRBJ2-1 TRBV11-2 - once CASSLLGIDEQFF TGTGCCAGCAGCCTGCTCGGGATCGATGAGCAGTTCTTC
TRBJ1-2 TRBV30 - - CAWRVLPFDGYTF TGTGCCTGGAGGGTCTTACCATTTGATGGCTACACCTTC
TRBJ2-2 TRBV19 - - CASSRSLPGAPTGELFF TGTGCCAGTAGTAGATCCTTACCCGGGGCTCCCACAGGGGAGCTGTTTTTT
TRBJ2-2 TRBV6-1 - once CAGKRAQGTGELFF TGTGCCGGAAAAAGGGCCCAAGGCACCGGGGAGCTGTTTTTT
TRBJ1-5 TRBV15 - - CATSREGNQPQHF TGTGCCACCAGCAGAGAAGGGAATCAGCCCCAGCATTTT